The sample holds a few counts of the clone carrying this TCR beta chain. What it recognizes is unknown. Its ends do not fully match the called genes, so a read error is possible. These data come from a study of shared clonotypes between healthy human individuals. Study details: Each donor's CD8 memory used one plate, CD8 naive two, each CD4 subset three. Study-level points and caveats: The study drew on few donors, limiting represented genetic and exposure-history diversity.

The genomic DNA of each subset was split evenly across several immunoSEQ plates. Clones were read by immunoSEQ multiplex PCR, and TCRdb kept only the in-frame ones, dropping some. The table has 110,000 or so clones, approximately 70% seen once. The CDR3 is 11 amino acids. Germline CDR1 and CDR2: SNHLY and FYNNEI. This chain links TRBV2 with TRBJ2-7; unclear D gene. Sequences were obtained from memory CD8+ T cells sorted from blood. Regarding subset: CD45RO+ cells pooled with CCR7-negative TemRA cells. The clonotype originates from a woman in her twenties or thirties in good health. The CDR3 DNA follows: TGTGCCAGCAGCGAAAGGCCGCCCCACAACTTC. This codes for CASSERPPHNF.